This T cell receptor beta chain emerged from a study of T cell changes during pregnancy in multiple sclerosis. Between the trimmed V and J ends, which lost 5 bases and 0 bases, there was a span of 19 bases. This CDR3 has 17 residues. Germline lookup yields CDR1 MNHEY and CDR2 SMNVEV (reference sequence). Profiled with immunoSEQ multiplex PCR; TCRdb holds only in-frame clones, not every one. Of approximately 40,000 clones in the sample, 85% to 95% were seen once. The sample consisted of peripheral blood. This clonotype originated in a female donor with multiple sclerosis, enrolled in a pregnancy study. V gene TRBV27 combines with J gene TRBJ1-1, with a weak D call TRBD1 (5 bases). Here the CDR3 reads CASSTTGPTTMNTEAFF. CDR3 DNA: TGTGCCAGCAGTACAACAGGACCGACCACAATGAACACTGAAGCTTTCTTT.